This T cell receptor beta chain is from a study of CD8 T cells in Susac syndrome. Patients with Susac syndrome met diagnostic criteria that were recently defined for definite or probable disease. The CD8+ and CD4+ T cells were isolated magnetically using a negative isolation approach, whereas the TEMRA cells were enriched by FACS. CDR3 length: 16 amino acids. Trimming pared 0 bases from V and 2 bases from J, leaving 13 bases between. Germline assignment: CDR1 SGHVS and CDR2 FNYEAQ. RNA, at about 0.5 to 1 ug, was reverse transcribed with random hexamers. TCRdb re-analysed the immunoSEQ multiplex PCR reads in MiXCR, keeping a single row per CDR3 protein. The sample comprises roughly 190,000 distinct CDR3 sequences, 91% of which are singletons, and 0.085% to 0.09% rests with the top ten.

The chain joins TRBV7-6 to TRBJ1-2; the D is unclear. The origin of this receptor is a human donor with Susac syndrome. The sample was CD4+ T cells from PBMCs. The CDR3 protein is CASSLAAGRLNYGYTF. CDR3 bases: TGTGCCAGCAGCTTAGCGGCCGGCAGATTAAACTATGGCTACACCTTC.